This T cell receptor beta chain was retrieved from a study of vaccination effects on CD4 cells after COVID-19. Study background: Within the ViraFEST assay, antigen-specific CD4+ T cells underwent expansion with viral peptide pools prior to sequencing. Researchers obtained post-vaccine samples at a median of 72 days past the second dose. Early samples were taken at day +14, late at days +241, +227, +161.

This table comes from immunoSEQ multiplex PCR, and its TCRdb copy is limited to in-frame clones, with some not included. This table has tens of thousands of clones, over 65% appearing once. Concerning this clone itself: The antigen is not known.

The CDR3 has 14 amino acids. The germline V gene encodes CDR1 SGHVS and CDR2 FNYEAQ. V was trimmed by 5 bases and J by 3 bases, leaving 13 bases between them. With about ten days of culture completed, CD4+ T cells were isolated. According to PCR results, the person was infected with SARS-CoV-2 between March and December 2020. Participants were given two doses of BNT162b2 or mRNA-1273 vaccine. Half-medium replacement with IL-2 medium occurred on days 3 and 7. The TCR sequence derives from a human donor who had a prior SARS-CoV-2 infection. V gene TRBV7-6 combines with J gene TRBJ1-1; D ambiguous. Specimen: CD4+ T cells from PBMCs cultured without peptide, collected after COVID-19 vaccination. The CDR3 protein is CASSVQLDYTEAFF. The CDR3 DNA follows: TGTGCCAGCAGCGTCCAATTGGATTACACTGAAGCTTTCTTT.